The 32 T cell receptor beta chains presented below share a single source sample, sequenced in a study of cytomegalovirus exposure and HLA in healthy donors. Generated by immunoSEQ multiplex PCR, the TCRdb table keeps only in-frame clones and is missing some. The sample has approximately 120,000 clones, 94% seen once. Sample: PBMCs. These TCRs come from a woman between 18 and 29 years old in good health and CMV-seronegative.

The rearrangement joins TRBV6-6 to TRBJ1-1, with TRBD1 matching 7 bases. The length of the CDR3 is 14 residues. Germline V gives CDR1 MNHNY, CDR2 SVGAGI (reference sequence). V was clipped by 7 bases and J by 6 bases; unmatched bases: 11. The CDR3 region has the DNA TGTGCCAGCACGACGGGACAGCTGGGCGCTGAAGCTTTCTTT. Protein product: CASTTGQLGAEAFF.

This chain joins TRBV14 and TRBJ1-2; 9 bases map to TRBD1. Germline V lookup: CDR1 SGHDN, CDR2 FVKESK. Losses at the gene ends were 5 bases for V and 3 bases for J; bases not matched to a gene: 7. The CDR3 extends over 15 amino acids. CDR3 region: CASSYITGGDYGYTF. CDR3 nucleotides: TGTGCCAGCAGCTATATCACAGGGGGCGACTATGGCTACACCTTC. Full variable domain (outside the CDR3, taken from reference TRBV14 and TRBJ1-2): EAGVTQFPSHSVIEKGQTVTLRCDPISGHDNLYWYRRVMGKEIKFLLHFVKESKQDESGMPNNRFLAERTGGTYSTLKVQPAELEDSGVYFCASSYITGGDYGYTFGSGTRLTVV.

The chain combines TRBV6-1 with TRBJ2-5; possible D gene TRBD2, 6 bases. V lost 7 bases to trimming and J lost 0 bases, with 12 bases between them. Germline assignment: CDR1 MNHNS and CDR2 SASEGT. The CDR3 consists of 14 residues. CDR3 DNA sequence: TGTGCCAGCACTTTTACGGGGGACCAAGAGACCCAGTACTTC. Its protein product is CASTFTGDQETQYF.

This chain joins TRBV11-2 and TRBJ1-4; D perhaps matches TRBD1 (5 bases). This CDR3 contains 12 residues. V shed 4 bases and J shed 13 bases, with 13 bases lying between them. CDR1 SGHAT and CDR2 FQNNGV come from the germline V gene. The CDR3, as DNA: TGTGCCAGCAGCTCATGGGGGGATCGACTGTTTTTT. Translation: CASSSWGDRLFF.

V gene TRBV2 combines with J gene TRBJ1-2; weak D call: TRBD1 (6 bases). The CDR3 extends over 13 amino acids. Germline V gives CDR1 SNHLY, CDR2 FYNNEI. V was trimmed by 9 bases and J by 2 bases, leaving 13 bases between them. The CDR3, as DNA: TGTGCCAGATCGGTGAGGGGGAACTATGGCTACACCTTC. Encoded protein: CARSVRGNYGYTF.

This chain uses TRBV6-5 with TRBJ2-7; 10 bases are a match to TRBD1. Germline V gene lookup returns CDR1 MNHEY and CDR2 SVGAGI. This CDR3 contains 16 residues. The V gene end was trimmed by 0 bases and the J gene end by 0 bases; junction bases not matched to a gene: 2. CDR3 sequence (DNA): TGTGCCAGCAGTTACTCGGGACAGGGGCACTCCTACGAGCAGTACTTC. Translated: CASSYSGQGHSYEQYF.

This chain uses TRBV7-6 with TRBJ2-3; 11 nucleotides agree with TRBD2. There are 15 residues in the CDR3. The germline V gene has CDR1 SGHVS and CDR2 FNYEAQ. The V and J ends lost 8 bases and 2 bases, in that order; junction bases with no gene match: 6. DNA of the CDR3: TGTGCCAGCTCTCTAGCGGGGGGCCACACAGATACGCAGTATTTT. This translates into CASSLAGGHTDTQYF.

V and J are TRBV5-4 and TRBJ2-7, with 7 bases aligning to TRBD2. Germline V gene lookup returns CDR1 SGHNT and CDR2 YYREEE (reference sequence). Germline trimming cut 2 bases from V and 0 bases from J; bases unmatched to any gene: 5. CDR3 length equals 15 residues. DNA of the CDR3: TGTGCCAGCAGCTTCCGCGGGGGAAGCTCCTACGAGCAGTACTTC. The encoded protein is CASSFRGGSSYEQYF.

This clone appeared a single time. The chain couples TRBV4-2 to TRBJ2-7, with D maybe TRBD1 (5 bases). V was shortened by 0 bases and J by 7 bases, with 13 bases between the two germline ends. The CDR3 has 14 amino acids. The germline CDR1 and CDR2 sequences are LGHNA and YNFKEQ. DNA for the CDR3: TGTGCCAGCAGCCAAGAATTTGACAGAAAGGAGCAGTACTTC. It yields the protein CASSQEFDRKEQYF.

V and J are TRBV9 and TRBJ2-3, with 11 nucleotides matching TRBD2. The CDR3 is 16 amino acids. Germline CDR1 is SGDLS and CDR2 is YYNGEE. Trimming took 3 bases from V and 2 from J; bases not matched to a gene: 5. The CDR3 reads CASSAGTSGHTDTQYF. The CDR3 DNA reads TGTGCCAGCAGCGCCGGGACTAGCGGACACACAGATACGCAGTATTTT. Combining the CDR3 with reference TRBV9 and TRBJ2-3 gives the whole variable domain DSGVTQTPKHLITATGQRVTLRCSPRSGDLSVYWYQQSLDQGLQFLIQYYNGEERAKGNILERFSAQQFPDLHSELNLSSLELGDSALYFCASSAGTSGHTDTQYFGPGTRLTVL.

The chain has TRBV30 and TRBJ1-5; 7 nucleotides line up with TRBD1. Losses at the gene ends were 5 bases for V and 3 bases for J; bases not matched to a gene: 22. Germline CDR1 is GTSNPN and CDR2 is SVGIG (reference sequence). The CDR3 runs to 19 residues. CDR3 sequence: CAWQYRDSDWGSDNQPQHF. For the CDR3, the DNA is TGTGCCTGGCAATACCGGGACAGTGACTGGGGTAGCGACAATCAGCCCCAGCATTTT.

This clone was found once. The chain combines TRBV6-6 with TRBJ2-2; possibly TRBD2 for D (5 bases). The CDR3 consists of 15 residues. Deletions cut 9 bases from V and 4 bases from J, with 18 bases between. Per the germline V gene, CDR1 is MNHNY and CDR2 is SVGAGI (reference sequence). The CDR3 sequence: CASSPAGLRTGELFF. The CDR3 nucleotides are TGTGCCAGTTCTCCGGCGGGTCTTCGCACCGGGGAGCTGTTTTTT.

V gene TRBV7-8 combines with J gene TRBJ2-1, with 10 nucleotides matching TRBD2. The germline V gene has CDR1 SGHVS and CDR2 FQNEAQ. The J segment lost 3 bases and the V segment lost 5 bases, leaving 4 bases of the junction unmatched. The CDR3 has 15 amino acids. The CDR3 nucleotides are TGTGCCAGCAGCCCCGCTAGCGGGAGCTACAATGAGCAGTTCTTC. This encodes CASSPASGSYNEQFF.

This clone is a singleton in its sample. The genes are TRBV6-1 and TRBJ2-1, with 9 bases matching TRBD2. Germline V gene data show CDR1 as MNHNS and CDR2 as SASEGT. V was pared by 2 bases and J by 0 bases, with 2 bases of the junction left unmatched. There are 16 residues in the CDR3. The CDR3 reads CASSELAGSSYNEQFF. The CDR3 nucleotides read TGTGCCAGCAGTGAACTAGCGGGGAGCTCCTACAATGAGCAGTTCTTC.

The chain employs TRBV5-5 and TRBJ2-1, with a weak D call TRBD1 (5 bases). The CDR3 has 14 residues. CDR1 and CDR2 from the germline V gene are SGHKS and YYEKEE (reference sequence). Trimming cost V 2 bases and J 6 bases, with 12 bases left between them. Here the CDR3 reads CASSFQDTSNEQFF. The DNA for the CDR3 is TGTGCCAGCAGCTTTCAGGACACGTCCAATGAGCAGTTCTTC. Supplemented by reference TRBV5-5 and TRBJ2-1, the full variable domain reads DAGVTQSPTHLIKTRGQQVTLRCSPISGHKSVSWYQQVLGQGPQFIFQYYEKEERGRGNFPDRFSARQFPNYSSELNVNALLLGDSALYLCASSFQDTSNEQFFGPGTRLTVL.

This clone appeared a few times. The chain carries TRBV6-5 and TRBJ2-1, with 9 bases fitting TRBD1. V lost 2 bases and J lost 10; bases outside the gene matches: 3. Germline loops: CDR1 MNHEY, CDR2 SVGAGI. This CDR3 comprises 13 residues. In DNA, the CDR3 is TGTGCCAGCAGTTACGTGGGGACAGGGGAGCAGTTCTTC. Translating gives CASSYVGTGEQFF.

The V gene is TRBV6-4, the J gene TRBJ2-2, with 9 bases matching TRBD1. The CDR3 spans 18 residues. Trimming removed 0 bases from V and 2 bases from J; junction bases left unmatched: 7. Germline CDR1 and CDR2: MRHNA and SNTAGT. The CDR3 spells CASSDSLLTGGNTGELFF. The CDR3 DNA follows: TGTGCCAGCAGTGACTCCCTACTAACAGGGGGCAACACCGGGGAGCTGTTTTTT.

The V gene is TRBV27, the J gene TRBJ1-5; no clear D gene. The germline V and J ends were trimmed by 3 bases and 3 bases, with 3 bases remaining between them. Germline assignment: CDR1 MNHEY and CDR2 SMNVEV (reference sequence). The CDR3 runs 12 residues. The CDR3 sequence is CASSFSNQPQHF. The DNA for the CDR3 is TGTGCCAGCAGTTTCTCCAATCAGCCCCAGCATTTT.

CDR3 region: CASSFFPGLQETQYF. CDR3 coding DNA: TGCGCCAGCAGCTTCTTCCCGGGACTGCAAGAGACCCAGTACTTC. The chain links TRBV5-1 to TRBJ2-5, with TRBD2 as a possible D gene (6 bases). The CDR3 is 15 residues long. Trimming stripped 2 bases from V and 2 bases from J, with 13 bases between. Germline V gene sequence: CDR1 SGHRS, CDR2 YFSETQ.

V is TRBV20-1 and J is TRBJ2-5; D is undetermined. From germline, CDR1 is DFQATT and CDR2 SNEGSKA (reference sequence). V was shortened by 0 bases and J by 5 bases, with 4 bases between the two germline ends. This CDR3 comprises 11 residues. This CDR3 reads CSARDGETQYF. CDR3 bases: TGCAGTGCTAGAGACGGGGAGACCCAGTACTTC.

The rearrangement uses TRBV5-6 and TRBJ2-5; D possibly corresponds to TRBD2 (5 bases). Germline V gene sequence: CDR1 SGHDT, CDR2 YYEEEE. Trimming removed 2 bases at V and 7 bases at J, with 9 bases between. The CDR3 loop spans 12 amino acids. CDR3 sequence reads: CASSFPRGTQYF. CDR3 sequence (DNA): TGTGCCAGCAGCTTTCCCCGGGGGACCCAGTACTTC.

V is TRBV7-3 and J is TRBJ2-3; D remains unclear. V dropped 2 bases and J dropped 0 bases, with 3 bases sitting between them. The CDR3 runs to 13 residues. Germline loops: CDR1 SGHTA, CDR2 FQGTGA. The DNA for the CDR3 is TGTGCCAGCAGCTTATCTAGCACAGATACGCAGTATTTT. Protein product: CASSLSSTDTQYF.

The rearrangement uses TRBV5-4 and TRBJ2-7; D unclear. CDR1 and CDR2 from the germline V gene are SGHNT and YYREEE (reference sequence). The CDR3 totals 16 residues. Trimming took off 4 bases at V and 0 bases at J, with 17 bases between the two ends. CDR3 bases: TGTGCCAGCAGCCGCTCCTCTCTAGAAAGCTCCTACGAGCAGTACTTC. This sequence encodes CASSRSSLESSYEQYF.

The CDR3 DNA sequence: TGTGCCAGCAGTTTAGCCCGGACTAGCGGGACTACCTACGAGCAGTACTTC. It is translated as CASSLARTSGTTYEQYF. V is TRBV28 and J is TRBJ2-7; 12 bases are shared with TRBD2. This CDR3 region has 17 residues. J lost 2 bases, V lost 2 bases, and 7 bases had no gene match. Germline V CDR1 and CDR2: MDHEN, SYDVKM.

The chain employs TRBV5-1 and TRBJ2-1, with D possibly being TRBD1 (7 bases). The CDR3 has 17 residues. V gave up 4 bases and J gave up 0 bases, with 17 bases separating them. Germline V lookup: CDR1 SGHRS, CDR2 YFSETQ. CDR3 residues: CASSPGGGQASYNEQFF. The CDR3, as DNA: TGCGCCAGCAGCCCAGGAGGGGGCCAAGCCTCCTACAATGAGCAGTTCTTC.

Only one count was recorded for this clone. The rearrangement joins TRBV2 to TRBJ2-3; a possible D gene is TRBD1 (6 bases). Trimming took 9 bases from V and 0 from J, leaving 16 bases between them. CDR1 and CDR2 (germline): SNHLY, FYNNEI. The CDR3 is made up of 15 amino acids. The CDR3 here is CASTAGTTSTDTQYF. The CDR3 DNA is TGTGCCAGTACCGCCGGGACAACTAGCACAGATACGCAGTATTTT.

This chain uses TRBV7-2 with TRBJ1-2; TRBD1 is a possible D gene (5 bases). The V end lost 1 base, the J end lost 8 bases, and 17 bases lay between the germline ends. This CDR3 contains 15 residues. The germline V gene encodes CDR1 SGHTA and CDR2 FQGNSA. The CDR3 is CASSLDGARSHGYTF. The CDR3 coding sequence is TGTGCCAGCAGCTTAGATGGGGCCAGGAGTCACGGCTACACCTTC.

The chain carries TRBV5-1 and TRBJ1-6, with TRBD1 as a possible D gene (5 bases). V dropped 0 bases and J dropped 8 bases, with 9 bases sitting between them. Germline values: CDR1 SGHRS, CDR2 YFSETQ. The CDR3 loop spans 14 amino acids. CDR3 region: CASSLAGRDSPLHF. The CDR3 DNA reads TGCGCCAGCAGCTTGGCGGGCAGGGATTCACCCCTCCACTTT.

This chain links TRBV6-5 with TRBJ2-7; TRBD2 aligns across 7 bases. Germline V gene data show CDR1 as MNHEY and CDR2 as SVGAGI. J was trimmed by 4 bases and V by 4 bases; bases with no gene match: 4. The CDR3 runs to 13 residues. The CDR3 loop reads CASSFGLVYEQYF. The CDR3 DNA sequence: TGTGCCAGCAGTTTCGGACTAGTTTACGAGCAGTACTTC.

The V gene is TRBV7-9, the J gene TRBJ1-2; TRBD1 matches at 8 bases. The germline CDR1 and CDR2 sequences are SEHNR and FQNEAQ (reference sequence). With V trimmed by 4 bases and J by 8 bases, 3 bases remained unmatched. The CDR3 sequence is 12 residues long. CDR3 in DNA: TGTGCCAGCAGCTCGGACAGGGTCGGCTACACCTTC. It encodes CASSSDRVGYTF.

V usage is TRBV5-1 and J usage is TRBJ1-1; 8 positions match TRBD1. The CDR3 spans 16 residues. Trimming cost V 4 bases and J 7 bases; bases outside gene matches: 15. Germline CDR1 reads SGHRS; CDR2 reads YFSETQ. CDR3 protein: CASSLGTGPTTHEAFF. In DNA, the CDR3 is TGCGCCAGCAGCCTCGGGACAGGCCCTACGACCCATGAAGCTTTCTTT.

DNA of the CDR3: TGTGCCAGCAGCTTAAACCCGGGACTTTCTAAAGAGACCCAGTACTTC. Translation: CASSLNPGLSKETQYF. V usage is TRBV7-3 and J usage is TRBJ2-5; TRBD2 is a possible D gene (6 bases). V gave up 1 base and J gave up 3 bases, with 15 bases separating them. CDR3 length: 16 amino acids. CDR1 is SGHTA and CDR2 is FQGTGA in the germline V gene.